The source of this T cell receptor beta chain is a study of blood T cells in healthy people across ages. Worth noting for this clonotype: Antigen: not known.

CDR3 length: 13 amino acids. Germline assignment: CDR1 DFQATT and CDR2 SNEGSKA (reference sequence). A second PCR of about 6 to 11 cycles used a sample-barcoded 5' primer and a J-beta primer mix. Tags on each cDNA molecule came from a template-switch adaptor with 12 random nucleotides. TCRdb recomputed calls from the 5' RACE reads with MiXCR, one row per CDR3 protein. The sample contains about 1.6 million distinct CDR3 sequences, about 31% of which appear only once. Overall study findings and caveats: Per million T cells, TCR beta diversity dropped roughly linearly as age increased. Naive CD4+ cells and diversity were both higher in long-lived donors than in aged donors.

Extraction of total RNA produced a minimum of 5.5 micrograms from each sample. The sequence was obtained from a woman under 40 in good health. The chain joins TRBV20-1 to TRBJ2-7, with a weak D call TRBD2 (7 bases). The DNA end lines up better with TRBJ2-5; the J call may be wrong. Sequencing used blood. The CDR3 is CSASGGAVETQYF. DNA of the CDR3: TGCAGTGCTAGTGGGGGGGCTGTGGAGACCCAGTACTTC.